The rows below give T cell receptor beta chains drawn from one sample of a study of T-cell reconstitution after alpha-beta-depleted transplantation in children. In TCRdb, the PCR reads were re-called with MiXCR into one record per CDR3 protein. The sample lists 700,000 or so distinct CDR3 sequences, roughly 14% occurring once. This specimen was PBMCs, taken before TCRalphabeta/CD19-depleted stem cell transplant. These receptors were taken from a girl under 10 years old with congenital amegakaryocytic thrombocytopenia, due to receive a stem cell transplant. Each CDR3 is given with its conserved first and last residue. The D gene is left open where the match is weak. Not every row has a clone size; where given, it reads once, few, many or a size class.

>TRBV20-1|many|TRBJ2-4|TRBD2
CSATLFAGEAKNIQYF
TGCAGTGCTACACTCTTCGCGGGAGAGGCCAAAAACATTCAGTACTTC
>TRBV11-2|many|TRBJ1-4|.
CASSVTGYYEKLFF
TGTGCCAGCAGCGTCACCGGGTACTATGAAAAACTGTTTTTT
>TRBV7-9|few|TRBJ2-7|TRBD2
CASSLGPPLRLAVGEQYF
TGTGCCAGCAGCTTAGGCCCTCCGCTGAGACTAGCGGTGGGCGAGCAGTACTTC
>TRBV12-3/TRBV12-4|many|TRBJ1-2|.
CASSDGPYGYTF
TGTGCCAGCAGTGATGGGCCCTATGGCTACACCTTC
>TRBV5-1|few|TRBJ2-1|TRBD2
CASSQIPLGLAGAGNEQFF
TGCGCCAGCAGCCAGATTCCTTTGGGACTAGCGGGAGCGGGCAATGAGCAGTTCTTC
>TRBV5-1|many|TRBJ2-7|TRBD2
CASSEPGLPSYEQYF
TGCGCCAGCAGTGAACCGGGACTACCCTCCTACGAGCAGTACTTC
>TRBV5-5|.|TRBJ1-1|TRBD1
CASSWTGDTEAFF
TGTGCCAGCAGCTGGACAGGGGATACTGAAGCTTTCTTT
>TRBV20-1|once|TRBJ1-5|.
CSARDGGGGNQPQHF
TGCAGTGCTAGAGATGGGGGCGGCGGCAATCAGCCCCAGCATTTT
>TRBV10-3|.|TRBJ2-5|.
CAIRGGETQYF
TGTGCCATCAGAGGGGGGGAGACCCAGTACTTC
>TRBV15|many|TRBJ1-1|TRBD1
CATRGQMNTEAFF
TGTGCCACCAGGGGACAGATGAACACTGAAGCTTTCTTT